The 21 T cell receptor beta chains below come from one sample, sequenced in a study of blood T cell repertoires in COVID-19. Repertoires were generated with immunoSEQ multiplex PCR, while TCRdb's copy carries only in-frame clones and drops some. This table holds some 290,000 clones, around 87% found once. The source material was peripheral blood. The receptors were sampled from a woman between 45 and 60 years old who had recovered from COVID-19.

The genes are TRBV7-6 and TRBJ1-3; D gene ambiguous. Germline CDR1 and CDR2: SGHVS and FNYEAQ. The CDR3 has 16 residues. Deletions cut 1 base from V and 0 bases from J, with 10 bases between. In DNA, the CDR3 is TGTGCCAGCAGCTTAGAAGCCCCTCGCTCTGGAAACACCATATATTTT. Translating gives CASSLEAPRSGNTIYF.

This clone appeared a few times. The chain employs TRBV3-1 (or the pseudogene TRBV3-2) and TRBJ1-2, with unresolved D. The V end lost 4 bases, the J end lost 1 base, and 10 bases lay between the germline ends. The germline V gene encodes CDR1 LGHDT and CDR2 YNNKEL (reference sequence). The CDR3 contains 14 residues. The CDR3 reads CASSPQTGNYGYTF. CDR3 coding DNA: TGTGCCAGCAGCCCACAGACCGGTAACTATGGCTACACCTTC.

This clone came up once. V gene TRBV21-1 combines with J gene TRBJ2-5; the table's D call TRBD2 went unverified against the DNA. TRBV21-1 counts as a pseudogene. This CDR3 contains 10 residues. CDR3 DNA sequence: TGTGCCAGCACGGTAGAGACCCAGTACTTC. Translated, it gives CASTVETQYF.

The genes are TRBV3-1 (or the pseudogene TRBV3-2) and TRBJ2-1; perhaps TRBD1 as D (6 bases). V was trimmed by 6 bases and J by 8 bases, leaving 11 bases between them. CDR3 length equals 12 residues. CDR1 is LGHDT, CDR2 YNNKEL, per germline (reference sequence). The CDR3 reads CASSDRMHEQFF. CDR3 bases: TGTGCCAGCAGTGACAGGATGCATGAGCAGTTCTTC.

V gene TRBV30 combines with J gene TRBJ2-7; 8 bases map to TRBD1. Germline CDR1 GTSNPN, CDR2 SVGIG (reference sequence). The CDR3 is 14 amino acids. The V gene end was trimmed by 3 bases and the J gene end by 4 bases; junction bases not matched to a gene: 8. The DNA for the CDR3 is TGTGCCTGGAGGGAAAGACAGGGGTTTTACGAGCAGTACTTC. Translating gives CAWRERQGFYEQYF. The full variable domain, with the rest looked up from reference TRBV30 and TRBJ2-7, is SQTIHQWPATLVQPVGSPLSLECTVEGTSNPNLYWYRQAAGRGLQLLFYSVGIGQISSEVPQNLSASRPQDRQFILSSKKLLLSDSGFYLCAWRERQGFYEQYFGPGTRLTVT.

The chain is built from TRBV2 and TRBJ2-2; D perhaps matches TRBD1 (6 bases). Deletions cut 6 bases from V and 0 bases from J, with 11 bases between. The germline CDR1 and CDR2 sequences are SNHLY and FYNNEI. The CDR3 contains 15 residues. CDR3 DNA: TGTGCCAGCAGCCGGGACAACACGAACACCGGGGAGCTGTTTTTT. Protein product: CASSRDNTNTGELFF.

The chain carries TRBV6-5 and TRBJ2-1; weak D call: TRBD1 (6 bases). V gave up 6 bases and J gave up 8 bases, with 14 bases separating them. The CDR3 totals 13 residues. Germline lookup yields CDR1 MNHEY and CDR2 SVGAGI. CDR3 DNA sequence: TGTGCCAGCAGAAAAACAGGGCTCGATGAGCAGTTCTTC. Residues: CASRKTGLDEQFF.

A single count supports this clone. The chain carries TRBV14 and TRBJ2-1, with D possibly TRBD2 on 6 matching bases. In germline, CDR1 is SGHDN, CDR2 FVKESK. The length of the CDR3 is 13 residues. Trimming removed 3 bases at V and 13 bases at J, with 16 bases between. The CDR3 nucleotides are TGTGCCAGCAGCCAGACTCTGACTAGGTTCCAGTTCTTC. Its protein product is CASSQTLTRFQFF.

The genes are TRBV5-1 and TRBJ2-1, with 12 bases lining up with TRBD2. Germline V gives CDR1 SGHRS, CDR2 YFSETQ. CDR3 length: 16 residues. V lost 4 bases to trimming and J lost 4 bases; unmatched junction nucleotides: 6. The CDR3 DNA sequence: TGCGCCAGCAGCAACGGACTAGCGGGGATTTACAATGAGCAGTTCTTC. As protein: CASSNGLAGIYNEQFF. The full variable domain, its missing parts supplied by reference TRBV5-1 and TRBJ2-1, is KAGVTQTPRYLIKTRGQQVTLSCSPISGHRSVSWYQQTPGQGLQFLFEYFSETQRNKGNFPGRFSGRQFSNSRSEMNVSTLELGDSALYLCASSNGLAGIYNEQFFGPGTRLTVL.

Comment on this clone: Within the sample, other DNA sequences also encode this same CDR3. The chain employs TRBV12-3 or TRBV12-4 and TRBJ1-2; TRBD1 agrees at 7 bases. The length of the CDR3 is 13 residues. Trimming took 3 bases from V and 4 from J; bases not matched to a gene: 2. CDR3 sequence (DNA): TGTGCCAGCAGTTTGACAGGGATCTATGGCTACACCTTC. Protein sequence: CASSLTGIYGYTF.

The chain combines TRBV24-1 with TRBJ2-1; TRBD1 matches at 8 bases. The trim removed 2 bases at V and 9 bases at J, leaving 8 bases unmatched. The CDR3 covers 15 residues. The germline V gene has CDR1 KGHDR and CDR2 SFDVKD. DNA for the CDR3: TGTGCCACCAGTGATTCGGGTCAGGGGGCGTTTGAGCAGTTCTTC. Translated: CATSDSGQGAFEQFF.

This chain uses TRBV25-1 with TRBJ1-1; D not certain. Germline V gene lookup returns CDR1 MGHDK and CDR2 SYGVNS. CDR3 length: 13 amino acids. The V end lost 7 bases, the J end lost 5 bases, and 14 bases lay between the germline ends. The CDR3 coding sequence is TGTGCCAGCAAGGCGCCTCGGAGTACTGAAGCTTTCTTT. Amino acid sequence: CASKAPRSTEAFF.

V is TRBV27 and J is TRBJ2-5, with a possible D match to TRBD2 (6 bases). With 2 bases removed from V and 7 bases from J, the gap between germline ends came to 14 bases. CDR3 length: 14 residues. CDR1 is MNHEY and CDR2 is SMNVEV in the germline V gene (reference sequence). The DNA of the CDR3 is TGTGCCAGCAGTTTAAAGACATACGGGGGGACCCAGTACTTC. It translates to CASSLKTYGGTQYF.

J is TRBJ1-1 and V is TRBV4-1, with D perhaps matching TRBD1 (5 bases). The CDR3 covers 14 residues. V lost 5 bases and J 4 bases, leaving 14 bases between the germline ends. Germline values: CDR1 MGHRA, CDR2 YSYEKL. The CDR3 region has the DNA TGCGCCAGCAGCGCCCCCCGGGGGGGCACTGAAGCTTTCTTT. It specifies CASSAPRGGTEAFF.

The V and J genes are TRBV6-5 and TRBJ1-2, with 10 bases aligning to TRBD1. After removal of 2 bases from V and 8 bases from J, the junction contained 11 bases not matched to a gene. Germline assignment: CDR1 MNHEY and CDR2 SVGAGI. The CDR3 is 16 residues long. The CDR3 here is CASSYGIAGTGAGYTF. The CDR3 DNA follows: TGTGCCAGCAGTTACGGGATCGCTGGGACAGGGGCCGGCTACACCTTC.

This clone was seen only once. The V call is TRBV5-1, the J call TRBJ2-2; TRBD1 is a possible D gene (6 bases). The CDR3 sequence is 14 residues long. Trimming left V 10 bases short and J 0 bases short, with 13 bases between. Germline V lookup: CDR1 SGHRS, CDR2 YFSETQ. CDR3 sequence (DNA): TGCGCCTCTCAGGGGATACCGAACACCGGGGAGCTGTTTTTT. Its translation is CASQGIPNTGELFF.

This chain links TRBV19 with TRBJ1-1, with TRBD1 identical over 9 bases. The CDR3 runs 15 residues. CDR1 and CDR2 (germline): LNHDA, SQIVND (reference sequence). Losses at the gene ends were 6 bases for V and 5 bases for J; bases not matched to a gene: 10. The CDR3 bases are TGTGCCAGTAGCACCCACCCGACAGGGGGTACTGAAGCTTTCTTT. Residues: CASSTHPTGGTEAFF.

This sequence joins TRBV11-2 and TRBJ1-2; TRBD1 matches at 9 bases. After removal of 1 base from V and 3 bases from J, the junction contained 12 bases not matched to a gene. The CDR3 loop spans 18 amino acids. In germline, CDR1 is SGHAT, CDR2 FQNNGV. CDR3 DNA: TGTGCCAGCAGCTTAGCCCCCCTGAGGGACAGGGAGGACTATGGCTACACCTTC. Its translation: CASSLAPLRDREDYGYTF.

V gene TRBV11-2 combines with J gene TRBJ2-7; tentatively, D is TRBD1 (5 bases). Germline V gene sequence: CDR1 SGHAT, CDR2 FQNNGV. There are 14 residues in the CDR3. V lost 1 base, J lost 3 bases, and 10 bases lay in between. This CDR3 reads CASSLGQGGYEQYF. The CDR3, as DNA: TGTGCCAGCAGCTTAGGGCAGGGTGGCTACGAGCAGTACTTC.

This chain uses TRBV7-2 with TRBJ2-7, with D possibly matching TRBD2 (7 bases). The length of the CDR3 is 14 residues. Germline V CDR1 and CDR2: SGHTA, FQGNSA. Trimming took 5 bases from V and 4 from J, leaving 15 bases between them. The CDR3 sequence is CASSRRGGRYEQYF. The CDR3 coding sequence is TGTGCCAGCAGCCGGAGGGGGGGGCGGTACGAGCAGTACTTC.

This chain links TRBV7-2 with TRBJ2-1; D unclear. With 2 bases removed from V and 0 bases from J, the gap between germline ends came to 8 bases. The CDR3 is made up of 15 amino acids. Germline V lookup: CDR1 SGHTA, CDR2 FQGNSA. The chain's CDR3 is CASSLNSFSYNEQFF. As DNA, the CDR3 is TGTGCCAGCAGCTTAAATAGTTTCTCCTACAATGAGCAGTTCTTC.